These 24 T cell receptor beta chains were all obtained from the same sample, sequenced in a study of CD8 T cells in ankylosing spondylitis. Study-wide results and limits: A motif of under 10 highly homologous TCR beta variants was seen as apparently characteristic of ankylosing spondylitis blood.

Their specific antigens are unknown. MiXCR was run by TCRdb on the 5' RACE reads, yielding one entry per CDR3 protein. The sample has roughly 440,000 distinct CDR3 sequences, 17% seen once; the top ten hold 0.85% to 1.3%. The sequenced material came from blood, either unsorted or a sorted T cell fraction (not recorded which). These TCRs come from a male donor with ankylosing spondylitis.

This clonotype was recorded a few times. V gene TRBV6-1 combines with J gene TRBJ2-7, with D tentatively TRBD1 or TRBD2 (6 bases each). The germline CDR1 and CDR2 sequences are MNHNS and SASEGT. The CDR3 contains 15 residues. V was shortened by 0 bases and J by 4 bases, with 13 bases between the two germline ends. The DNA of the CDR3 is TGTGCCAGCAGTGAAGCCCCTCAGGGGAGGTACGAGCAGTACTTC. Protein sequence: CASSEAPQGRYEQYF.

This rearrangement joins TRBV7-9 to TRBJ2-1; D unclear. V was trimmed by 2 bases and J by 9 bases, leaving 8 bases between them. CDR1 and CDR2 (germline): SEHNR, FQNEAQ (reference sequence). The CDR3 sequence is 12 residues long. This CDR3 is CASSLQPIEQFF. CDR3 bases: TGTGCCAGCAGCTTACAGCCCATTGAGCAGTTCTTC.

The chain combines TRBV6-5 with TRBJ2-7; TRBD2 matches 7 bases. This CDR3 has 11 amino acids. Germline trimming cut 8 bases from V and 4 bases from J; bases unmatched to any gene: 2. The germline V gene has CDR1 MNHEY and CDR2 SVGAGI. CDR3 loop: CASGTKYEQYF. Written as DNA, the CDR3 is TGTGCCAGCGGGACTAAATACGAGCAGTACTTC.

CDR3 nucleotides: TGTGCCAGCAGCTTAACCCGGACAGGCCGTTCGGGTACGCAGTATTTT. Protein sequence: CASSLTRTGRSGTQYF. V gene TRBV11-3 combines with J gene TRBJ2-3; TRBD1 aligns across 7 bases. Trimming took 2 bases from V and 8 from J; bases not matched to a gene: 13. The CDR3 runs to 16 residues. The germline gives CDR1 SGHNT, CDR2 YENEEA.

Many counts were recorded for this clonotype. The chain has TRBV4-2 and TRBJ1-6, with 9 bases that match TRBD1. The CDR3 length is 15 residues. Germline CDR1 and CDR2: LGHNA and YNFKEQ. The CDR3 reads CAAKARTGDNSPLHF. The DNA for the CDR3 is TGTGCTGCCAAGGCGAGGACAGGGGATAATTCACCCCTCCACTTT.

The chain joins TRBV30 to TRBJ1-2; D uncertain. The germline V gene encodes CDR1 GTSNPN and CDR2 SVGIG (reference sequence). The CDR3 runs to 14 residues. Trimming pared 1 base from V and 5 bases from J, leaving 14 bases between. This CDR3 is CAWSDEGREYGYTF. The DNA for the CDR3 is TGTGCCTGGAGTGATGAGGGCAGAGAATATGGCTACACCTTC.

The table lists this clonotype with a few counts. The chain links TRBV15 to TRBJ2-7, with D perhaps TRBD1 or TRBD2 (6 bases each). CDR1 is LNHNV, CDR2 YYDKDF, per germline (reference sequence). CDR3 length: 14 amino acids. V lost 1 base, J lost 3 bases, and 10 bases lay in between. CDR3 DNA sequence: TGTGCCACCAGCAGAGTAGGAGGGGGCTACGAGCAGTACTTC. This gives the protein CATSRVGGGYEQYF.

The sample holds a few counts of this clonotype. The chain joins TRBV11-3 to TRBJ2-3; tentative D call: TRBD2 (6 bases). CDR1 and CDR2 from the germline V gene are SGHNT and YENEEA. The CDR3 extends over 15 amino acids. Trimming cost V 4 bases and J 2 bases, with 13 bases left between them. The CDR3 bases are TGTGCCAGCAGCTATGGACTATCCAACACAGATACGCAGTATTTT. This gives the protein CASSYGLSNTDTQYF. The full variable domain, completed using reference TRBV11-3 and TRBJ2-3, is EAGVVQSPRYKIIEKKQPVAFWCNPISGHNTLYWYLQNLGQGPELLIRYENEEAVDDSQLPKDRFSAERLKGVDSTLKIQPAELGDSAVYLCASSYGLSNTDTQYFGPGTRLTVL.

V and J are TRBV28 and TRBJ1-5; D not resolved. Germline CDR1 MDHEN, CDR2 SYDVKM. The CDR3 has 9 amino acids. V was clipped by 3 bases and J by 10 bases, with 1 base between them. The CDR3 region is CASSFPQHF. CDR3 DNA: TGTGCCAGCAGTTTTCCCCAGCATTTT. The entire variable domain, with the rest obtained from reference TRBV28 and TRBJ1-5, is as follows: DVKVTQSSRYLVKRTGEKVFLECVQDMDHENMFWYRQDPGLGLRLIYFSYDVKMKEKGDIPEGYSVSREKKERFSLILESASTNQTSMYLCASSFPQHFGDGTRLSIL.

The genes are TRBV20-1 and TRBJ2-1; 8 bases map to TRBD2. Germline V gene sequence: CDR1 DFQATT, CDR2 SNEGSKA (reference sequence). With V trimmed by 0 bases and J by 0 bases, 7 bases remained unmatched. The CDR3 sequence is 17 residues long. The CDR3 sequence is CSARDPLAGASYNEQFF. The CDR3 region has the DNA TGCAGTGCTAGAGATCCCCTAGCGGGTGCCTCCTACAATGAGCAGTTCTTC.

CDR3 sequence reads: CAISDQGEFGYTF. DNA of the CDR3: TGTGCCATCAGTGATCAGGGGGAGTTTGGCTACACCTTC. The chain uses TRBV10-3 and TRBJ1-2; TRBD1 agrees at 7 bases. Germline loops: CDR1 ENHRY, CDR2 SYGVKD. The V and J ends lost 3 bases and 7 bases, in that order; junction bases with no gene match: 5. This CDR3 contains 13 residues.

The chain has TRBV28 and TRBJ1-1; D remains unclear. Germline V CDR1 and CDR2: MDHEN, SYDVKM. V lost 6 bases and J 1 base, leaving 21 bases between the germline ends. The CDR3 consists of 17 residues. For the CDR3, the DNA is TGTGCCAGCAGCCTCTTCTTCTCCCACCGGGGGAACACTGAAGCTTTCTTT. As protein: CASSLFFSHRGNTEAFF.

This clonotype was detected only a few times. For the CDR3, the DNA is TGTGCCAGCCGTAACTCCTACCGGGGCTACGAGCAGTACTTC. This translates into CASRNSYRGYEQYF. The V and J genes are TRBV27 and TRBJ2-7; tentatively, D is TRBD2 (5 bases). The CDR3 contains 14 residues. Germline CDR1 MNHEY, CDR2 SMNVEV (reference sequence). V was cut by 8 bases and J by 3 bases, with 17 bases left in between.

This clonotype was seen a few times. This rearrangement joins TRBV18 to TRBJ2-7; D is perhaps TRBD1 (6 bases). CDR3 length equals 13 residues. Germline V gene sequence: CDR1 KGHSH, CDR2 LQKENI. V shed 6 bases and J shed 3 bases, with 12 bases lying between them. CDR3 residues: CASSPKGDYEQYF. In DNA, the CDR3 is TGTGCCAGCTCCCCGAAGGGGGACTACGAGCAGTACTTC.

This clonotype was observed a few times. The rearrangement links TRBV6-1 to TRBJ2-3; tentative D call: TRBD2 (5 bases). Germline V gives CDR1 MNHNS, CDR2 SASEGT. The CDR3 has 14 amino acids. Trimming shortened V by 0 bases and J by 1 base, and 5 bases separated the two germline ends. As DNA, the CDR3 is TGTGCCAGCAGTGAAGCGGGAGGCACAGATACGCAGTATTTT. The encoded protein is CASSEAGGTDTQYF.

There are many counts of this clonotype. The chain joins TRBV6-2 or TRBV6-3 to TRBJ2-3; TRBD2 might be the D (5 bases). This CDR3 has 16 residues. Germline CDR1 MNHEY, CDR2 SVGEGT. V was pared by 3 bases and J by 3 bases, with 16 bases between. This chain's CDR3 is CASSYSTRDLTDTQYF. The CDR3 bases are TGTGCCAGCAGTTATTCGACGAGGGATCTAACAGATACGCAGTATTTT.

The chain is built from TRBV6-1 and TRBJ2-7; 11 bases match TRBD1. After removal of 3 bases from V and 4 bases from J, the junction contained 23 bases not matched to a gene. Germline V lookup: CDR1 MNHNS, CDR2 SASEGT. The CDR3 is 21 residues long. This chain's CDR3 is CASSDETGTGGDRTNLYEQYF. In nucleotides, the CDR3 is TGTGCCAGCAGTGATGAGACCGGGACAGGGGGTGATCGGACAAACCTTTACGAGCAGTACTTC.

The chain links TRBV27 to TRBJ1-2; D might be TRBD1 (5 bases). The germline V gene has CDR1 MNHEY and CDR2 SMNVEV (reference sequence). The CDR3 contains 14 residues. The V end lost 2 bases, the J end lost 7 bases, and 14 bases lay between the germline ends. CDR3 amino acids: CASSLVPGSVGYTF. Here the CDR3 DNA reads TGTGCCAGCAGTTTAGTACCAGGGTCCGTTGGCTACACCTTC.

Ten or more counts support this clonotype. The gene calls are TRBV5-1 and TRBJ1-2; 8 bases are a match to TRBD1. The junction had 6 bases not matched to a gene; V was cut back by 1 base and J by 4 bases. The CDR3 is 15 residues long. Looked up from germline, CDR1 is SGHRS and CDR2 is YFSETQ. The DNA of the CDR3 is TGCGCCAGCAGCTTGACCGGGACAGGCCTCTATGGCTACACCTTC. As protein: CASSLTGTGLYGYTF.

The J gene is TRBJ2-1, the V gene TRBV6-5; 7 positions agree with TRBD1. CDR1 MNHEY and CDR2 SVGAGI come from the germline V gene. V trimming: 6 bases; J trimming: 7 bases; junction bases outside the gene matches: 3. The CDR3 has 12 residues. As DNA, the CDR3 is TGTGCCAGCAGCCAGGGGGTTAATGAGCAGTTCTTC. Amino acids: CASSQGVNEQFF.

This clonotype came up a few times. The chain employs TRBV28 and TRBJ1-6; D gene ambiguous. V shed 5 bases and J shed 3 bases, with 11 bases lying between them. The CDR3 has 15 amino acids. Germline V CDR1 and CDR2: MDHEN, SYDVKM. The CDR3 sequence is CASSPYRNYNSPLHF. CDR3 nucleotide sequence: TGTGCCAGCAGTCCGTACCGGAACTATAATTCACCCCTCCACTTT.

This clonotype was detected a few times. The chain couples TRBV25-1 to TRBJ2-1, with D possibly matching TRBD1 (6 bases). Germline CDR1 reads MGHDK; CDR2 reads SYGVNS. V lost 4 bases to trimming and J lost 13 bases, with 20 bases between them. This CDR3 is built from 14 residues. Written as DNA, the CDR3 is TGTGCCAGCAGTGCTTCCGGGACAAGTCTCGGCCAGTTCTTC. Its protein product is CASSASGTSLGQFF.

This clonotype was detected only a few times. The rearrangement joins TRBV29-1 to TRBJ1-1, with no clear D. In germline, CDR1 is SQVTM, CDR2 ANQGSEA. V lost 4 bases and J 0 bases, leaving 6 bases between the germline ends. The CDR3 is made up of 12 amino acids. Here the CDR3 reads CSVVYVNTEAFF. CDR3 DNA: TGCAGCGTTGTGTACGTGAACACTGAAGCTTTCTTT.

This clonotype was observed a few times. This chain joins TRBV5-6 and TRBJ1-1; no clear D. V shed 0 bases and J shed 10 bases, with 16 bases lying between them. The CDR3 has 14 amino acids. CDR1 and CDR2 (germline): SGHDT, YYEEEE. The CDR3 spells CASSLVTALRPAFF. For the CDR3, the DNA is TGTGCCAGCAGCTTGGTCACAGCCCTTCGGCCAGCTTTCTTT.